Only one count was recorded for the clone carrying this T cell receptor (beta chain). The antigen is unknown. Sequencing was performed with immunoSEQ multiplex PCR; in TCRdb, only in-frame clones are kept and a portion is missing. The repertoire holds tens of thousands of clones, approximately 93% seen once, with over 9% in the top ten. V gave up 1 base and J gave up 7 bases; unmatched junction bases: 11. Germline CDR1 and CDR2: LGHNT and FRNRAP. This CDR3 region has 16 residues. The source of the sample is a study of a mutant IDH1 vaccine in newly diagnosed glioma. About the research overall: Treated patients showed a male proportion of around 62%, a female proportion of approximately 40%, and a mean age of approximately 40 years. General observations from the study: Pseudoprogression seemingly bore no relation to changes in top peripheral T cell clonotypes. It was about 94% of patients that developed vaccine-induced immune responses.

As to time point: baseline, week 1 (first vaccination visit). The treatment was: pre-vaccination baseline after standard-of-care therapy. Astrocytomas that were new, WHO grade 3 or 4, IDH1-mutant and ATRX-lost were present in the donors. Here the sequenced sample was PBMCs, taken from a glioma patient treated with radiotherapy, temozolomide or both. The TCR sequence derives from a man aged 25 to 40 with glioma. The rearrangement links TRBV12-5 to TRBJ1-2; 8 bases map to TRBD1. The CDR3 here is CASGLGGQGEGGGYTF. The CDR3 bases are TGTGCTAGTGGTTTGGGAGGACAGGGCGAAGGAGGTGGCTACACCTTC.